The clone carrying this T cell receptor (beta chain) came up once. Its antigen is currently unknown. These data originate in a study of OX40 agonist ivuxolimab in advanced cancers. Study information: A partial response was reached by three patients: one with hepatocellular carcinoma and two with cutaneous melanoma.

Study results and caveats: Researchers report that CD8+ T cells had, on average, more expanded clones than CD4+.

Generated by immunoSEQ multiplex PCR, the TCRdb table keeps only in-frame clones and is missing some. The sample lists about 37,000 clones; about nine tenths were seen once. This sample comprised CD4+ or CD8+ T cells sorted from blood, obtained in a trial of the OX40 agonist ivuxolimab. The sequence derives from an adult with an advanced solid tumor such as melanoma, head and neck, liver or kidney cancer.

In DNA, the CDR3 is TGCGCCAGCAGTGAAAAAGTAACTTACGAGCAGTACTTC. This gives the protein CASSEKVTYEQYF. The chain has TRBV10-1 and TRBJ2-7; D call uncertain. This CDR3 region has 13 residues. The ends were cut back, 3 bases at V and 4 bases at J, with 10 bases in the middle. Germline assignment: CDR1 WNHNN and CDR2 SYGVQD (reference sequence).